The T cell receptor beta chain described here comes from a study of T cells after yellow fever vaccination. One entry per CDR3 protein, called by TCRdb with MiXCR from the 5' RACE reads. The data show a few hundred thousand distinct CDR3 sequences, with under 14% seen just once and around 19% held by the top ten. This clonotype was detected many times. Germline CDR1 SGHRS, CDR2 YFSETQ. Trimming cost V 9 bases and J 1 base, with 21 bases left between them. CDR3 length equals 16 residues. This TCR derives from a man aged 18 to 29 who received the YFV17D yellow fever vaccine. The chain is built from TRBV5-1 and TRBJ2-3; no definite D call. This specimen was PBMCs, taken on the day of the first yellow fever vaccination. For the CDR3, the DNA is TGCGCCACCGATACCCCTTATAACACTGGCACAGATACGCAGTATTTT. Amino acids: CATDTPYNTGTDTQYF.